This T cell receptor (beta chain) comes out of a study of graft-versus-host responses after intestinal transplantation. Looking at the study overall: Every recipient had anti-thymocyte globulin induction and 2 to 4 years of tacrolimus plus steroids.

Profiling relied on immunoSEQ multiplex PCR, and the TCRdb table lists in-frame clones only, not all of them. The profile covers under 95,000 clones, with approximately 90% appearing a single time and 0.28% taken by the ten largest. Study-wide results and limits: GvH clones appeared in recipient marrow, some first in ileum or blood.

For this clone: Its target is unknown.

CDR3 length: 16 amino acids. The J segment lost 8 bases and the V segment lost 2 bases, leaving 8 bases of the junction unmatched. Germline-derived CDR1 and CDR2 are SGDLS and YYNGEE. Here the sequenced sample was unstimulated CD4+ T cells sorted from spleen or lymph node cells, taken before transplant. This clonotype was obtained from a human donor who was the organ donor for an intestinal transplant. The chain recombines TRBV9 with TRBJ1-4, with TRBD1 identical over 11 bases. The CDR3: CASSVWADRGPEKLFF. The CDR3 DNA sequence: TGTGCCAGCAGCGTGTGGGCGGACAGGGGGCCGGAAAAACTGTTTTTT.